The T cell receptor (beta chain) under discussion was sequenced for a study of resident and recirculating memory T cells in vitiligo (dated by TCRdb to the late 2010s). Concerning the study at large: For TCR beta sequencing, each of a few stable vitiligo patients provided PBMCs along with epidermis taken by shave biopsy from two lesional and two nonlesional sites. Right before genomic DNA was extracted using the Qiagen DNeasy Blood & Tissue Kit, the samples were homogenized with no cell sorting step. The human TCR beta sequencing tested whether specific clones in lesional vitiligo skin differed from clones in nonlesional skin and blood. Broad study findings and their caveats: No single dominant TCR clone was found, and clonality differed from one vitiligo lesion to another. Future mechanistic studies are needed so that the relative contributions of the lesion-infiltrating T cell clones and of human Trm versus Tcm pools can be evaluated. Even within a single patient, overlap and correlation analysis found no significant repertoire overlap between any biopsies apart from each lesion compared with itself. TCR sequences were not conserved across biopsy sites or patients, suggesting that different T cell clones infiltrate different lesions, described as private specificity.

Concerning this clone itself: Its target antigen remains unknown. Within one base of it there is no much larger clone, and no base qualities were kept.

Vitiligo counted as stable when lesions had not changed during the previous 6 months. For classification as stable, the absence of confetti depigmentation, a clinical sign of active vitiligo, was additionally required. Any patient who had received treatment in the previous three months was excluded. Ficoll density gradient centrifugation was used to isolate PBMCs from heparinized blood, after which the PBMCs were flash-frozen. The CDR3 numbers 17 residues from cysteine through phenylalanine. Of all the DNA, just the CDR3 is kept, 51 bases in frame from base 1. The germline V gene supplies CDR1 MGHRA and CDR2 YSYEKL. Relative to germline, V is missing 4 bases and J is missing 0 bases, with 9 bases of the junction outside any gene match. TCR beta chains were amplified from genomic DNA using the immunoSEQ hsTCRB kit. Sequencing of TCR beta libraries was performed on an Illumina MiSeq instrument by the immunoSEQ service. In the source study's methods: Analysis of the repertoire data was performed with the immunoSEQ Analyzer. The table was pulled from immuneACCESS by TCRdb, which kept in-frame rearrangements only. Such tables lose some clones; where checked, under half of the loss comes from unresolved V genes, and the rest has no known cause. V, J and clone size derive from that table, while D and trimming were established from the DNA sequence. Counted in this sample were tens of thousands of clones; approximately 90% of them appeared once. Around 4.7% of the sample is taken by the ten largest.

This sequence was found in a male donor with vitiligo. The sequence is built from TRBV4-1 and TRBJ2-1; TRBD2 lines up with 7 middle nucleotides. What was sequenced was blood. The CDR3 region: CASSPRLGGTSYNEQFF. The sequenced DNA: TGCGCCAGCAGCCCTCGCCTCGGGGGGACCTCCTACAATGAGCAGTTCTTC.